This TCR beta chain was recorded in a study of CD8 T cells in Susac syndrome. Study results and limitations: Susac syndrome CD4+ T cell repertoires showed no clonal expansion.

The CDR3 contains 15 residues. After removal of 6 bases from V and 1 base from J, the junction contained 5 bases not matched to a gene. CDR1 LGHDT and CDR2 YNNKEL come from the germline V gene (reference sequence). On this clonotype: The antigen is not known.

Random hexamers were used to reverse transcribe an amount of 0.5 to 1 ug RNA. Each CDR3 protein gets one entry after TCRdb re-called the immunoSEQ multiplex PCR reads with MiXCR. This table holds 170,000 or so distinct CDR3 sequences, roughly 94% found once. Purification of the CD8+ and CD4+ T cells relied on negative isolation, and TEMRA cells underwent FACS enrichment. The TCR originated in a human donor with Susac syndrome. Source material: CD4+ T cells from PBMCs. This sequence joins TRBV3-1 and TRBJ2-2; TRBD1 agrees at 7 bases. CDR3 region: CASRRWTGNTGELFF. The CDR3 DNA reads TGTGCCAGCAGACGGTGGACAGGGAACACCGGGGAGCTGTTTTTT.